This T cell receptor beta chain was obtained from a study of T cell clonality in common variable immunodeficiency. Germline CDR1 and CDR2: DFQATT and SNEGSKA (reference sequence). The CDR3 runs to 14 residues. V shed 3 bases and J shed 3 bases, with 13 bases lying between them. General observations from the study: Fewer deletions and N-nucleotide insertions were reportedly seen in common variable immunodeficiency TCR beta sequences. TCRbeta clonality was increased in CVID versus healthy controls. CVID subjects shared fewer TCRbeta clones than healthy controls did.

Blood samples were heparinized, roughly 5 to 8.5 ml per donor. The table came from immunoSEQ multiplex PCR; TCRdb's copy has only in-frame clones and leaves some out. The record shows around 60,000 clones for this sample, with no singletons present. This clone was observed at least ten times. Its antigen is unidentified. Coverage ceases 3 residues before the CDR3 finishes, and the germline J gene fills in the end. Sequencing was done on a sample of peripheral blood mononuclear cells. The clonotype was recovered from a person aged 18 to 70 in good health. The J gene is TRBJ2-3, the V gene TRBV20-1; tentatively, D is TRBD1 (7 bases). Incomplete CDR3 DNA: TGCAGTGCTAGGGTCCAGGGGGGAACAGATACG. Its translation is CSARVQGGTDT. The whole CDR3 protein is CSARVQGGTDTQYF.